A selection of T cell receptor beta chains follows, all from one sample in a study of shared clonotypes between healthy human individuals. The method was immunoSEQ multiplex PCR; TCRdb's version includes in-frame clones alone and lacks a portion of them. Of 180,000 or so clones detected, roughly 91% appear once; the ten largest clones hold 0.067%. The source material was naive CD4+ T cells sorted from blood. The receptors were sampled from a woman younger than 45 in good health. Both conserved end residues are part of each CDR3. A D gene is named only where the DNA matches it firmly.

v_call	d_call	j_call	cdr3_aa
TRBV11-2	TRBD2	TRBJ2-2	CASRKLAANTGELFF
TRBV5-4	TRBD2	TRBJ2-7	CASSFDSRPGTSGYEQYF
TRBV28	TRBD1	TRBJ2-6	CASSEPGGAGANVLTF
TRBV5-6	.	TRBJ1-3	CASSLQGYTIYF
TRBV5-1	TRBD1	TRBJ1-4	CASSFVRGQGEKLFF
TRBV19	.	TRBJ2-7	CASTGTHPLEQYF
TRBV7-9	.	TRBJ2-7	CASFREEGTEQYF
TRBV19	TRBD2	TRBJ2-7	CASSIDTGKLAGVGEQYF
TRBV7-2	.	TRBJ1-1	CASRQDRYTEAFF
TRBV7-9	.	TRBJ1-1	CASSLGHMNTEAFF
TRBV4-1	TRBD2	TRBJ2-3	CASSQVGGRASTDTQYF
TRBV7-9	.	TRBJ2-1	CASSPGTTISNEQFF
TRBV28	.	TRBJ2-7	CASSLPRRDHEQYF
TRBV19	.	TRBJ2-7	CATLGEQYF
TRBV28	TRBD1	TRBJ2-7	CASSSPTGINEQYF
TRBV5-1	TRBD1	TRBJ2-5	CASSFRDSQETQYF
TRBV2	TRBD1	TRBJ1-2	CASRDRGPEGYTF
TRBV28	.	TRBJ2-1	CASSLWTAESYNEQFF
TRBV4-1	.	TRBJ2-2	CASSQVRAGTGELFF
TRBV7-9	.	TRBJ2-1	CASSLVLGGEFF
TRBV5-1	TRBD1	TRBJ2-1	CASSTGTALTYNEQFF
TRBV28	TRBD2	TRBJ2-1	CASNGLAAEQFF
TRBV11-2	.	TRBJ1-2	CASSWQGSGYTF
TRBV7-2	TRBD2	TRBJ2-3	CASSSSPGLAGGTQYF
TRBV6-5	.	TRBJ2-4	CASSYEGPQNIQYF
TRBV6-6	TRBD1	TRBJ1-1	CASRPGTGVVAFF
TRBV7-2	.	TRBJ1-2	CASSLAQGRNYGYTF
TRBV7-2	.	TRBJ2-7	CASSFSQGPYEQYF
TRBV5-5	.	TRBJ1-1	CASSRAGNTEAFF
TRBV18	.	TRBJ2-7	CASSPVGRDSYEQYF
TRBV10-1	TRBD1	TRBJ1-1	CASSGQGNTEAFF
TRBV5-1	TRBD1	TRBJ1-1	CASSLVRTGNTEAFF
TRBV5-1	TRBD2	TRBJ2-7	CASSYDSGRAYEQYF
TRBV7-4	.	TRBJ1-1	CASSLVQASTEAFF
TRBV29-1	.	TRBJ2-1	CSGHPGVYNEQFF
TRBV5-1	TRBD1	TRBJ1-2	CASSLVPSTGSYGYTF
TRBV5-1	TRBD1	TRBJ2-7	CASSWGQEDYEQYF
TRBV9	.	TRBJ2-2	CASSVDYTGELFF
TRBV27	.	TRBJ1-1	CASRTTGEAFF
TRBV6-6	.	TRBJ1-1	CASSYSKGGVTEAFF
TRBV27	TRBD2	TRBJ2-1	CASSSRTSGRALSNEQFF
TRBV6-5	TRBD1	TRBJ1-2	CASSYGRGYYGYTF
TRBV7-9	TRBD1	TRBJ1-6	CASSTWTGELGSPLHF
TRBV2	TRBD1	TRBJ1-2	CASSEQRDSYGYTF
TRBV27	.	TRBJ1-2	CASSPNRWNYGYTF
TRBV7-9	.	TRBJ1-5	CASSLVGGDQPQHF
TRBV19	.	TRBJ2-7	CASSMDSPYEQYF
TRBV18	.	TRBJ1-2	CASSPNNNPGHRDGGYTF
TRBV11-3	.	TRBJ2-7	CASSLEGTYTYEQYF
TRBV7-9	TRBD1	TRBJ2-6	CAFSLRDRGTGANVLTF
TRBV4-1	.	TRBJ1-5	CASSQDITRSQPQHF
TRBV28	.	TRBJ2-7	CASSTPQGYEQYF
TRBV7-8	TRBD2	TRBJ2-7	CASSLARTRRSEQYF
TRBV18	TRBD1	TRBJ1-3	CASSQEGAYSGNTIYF
TRBV2	TRBD1	TRBJ2-4	CASSEQGVGIQYF